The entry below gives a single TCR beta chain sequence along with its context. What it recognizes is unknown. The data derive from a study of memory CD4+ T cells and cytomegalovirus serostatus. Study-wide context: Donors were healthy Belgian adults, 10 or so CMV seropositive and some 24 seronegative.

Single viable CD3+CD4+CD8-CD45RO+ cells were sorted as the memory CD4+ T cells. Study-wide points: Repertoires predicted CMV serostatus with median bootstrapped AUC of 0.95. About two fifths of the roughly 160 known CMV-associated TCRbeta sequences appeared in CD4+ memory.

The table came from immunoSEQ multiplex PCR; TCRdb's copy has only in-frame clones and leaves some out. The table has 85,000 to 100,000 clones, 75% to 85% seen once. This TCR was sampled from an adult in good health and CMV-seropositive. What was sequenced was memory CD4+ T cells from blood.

CDR3 nucleotides: TGCGCCAGCAGCCAAGTCCGGGGGGGAGAGCAGTACTTC. Amino acids: CASSQVRGGEQYF. The chain combines TRBV4-3 with TRBJ2-7; 8 bases are shared with TRBD2. Trimming took 1 base from V and 7 from J; bases not matched to a gene: 3. From germline, CDR1 is LGHNA and CDR2 YSLEER. The length of the CDR3 is 13 residues.